This T cell receptor beta chain is drawn from a study of Ad26.COV2.S vaccination and SARS-CoV-2 variants. Trimming took 4 bases from V and 7 from J; bases not matched to a gene: 6. Germline loops: CDR1 ENHRY, CDR2 SYGVKD. The CDR3 extends over 13 amino acids. Assay: immunoSEQ multiplex PCR; the TCRdb copy retains only in-frame clones and omits some. The data contain about 350,000 clones, roughly 90% of them singletons. The treatment is: some 19 received Ad26.COV2.S at low or high dose, single or two shots; about 5 received placebo; per-sample allocation not given. The samples date from day 63 after the first vaccine or placebo injection.

Here the sequenced sample was peripheral blood, taken in a trial of Ad26.COV2.S vaccine versus placebo. This sequence was found in a person between 18 and 65 years old who received the Ad26.COV2.S COVID-19 vaccine or a placebo. J is TRBJ1-2 and V is TRBV10-3, with 7 nucleotides matching TRBD1. The DNA of the CDR3 is TGTGCCATCAGTGGACAGGGTCTGAGTGGCTACACCTTC. Translated, it gives CAISGQGLSGYTF.